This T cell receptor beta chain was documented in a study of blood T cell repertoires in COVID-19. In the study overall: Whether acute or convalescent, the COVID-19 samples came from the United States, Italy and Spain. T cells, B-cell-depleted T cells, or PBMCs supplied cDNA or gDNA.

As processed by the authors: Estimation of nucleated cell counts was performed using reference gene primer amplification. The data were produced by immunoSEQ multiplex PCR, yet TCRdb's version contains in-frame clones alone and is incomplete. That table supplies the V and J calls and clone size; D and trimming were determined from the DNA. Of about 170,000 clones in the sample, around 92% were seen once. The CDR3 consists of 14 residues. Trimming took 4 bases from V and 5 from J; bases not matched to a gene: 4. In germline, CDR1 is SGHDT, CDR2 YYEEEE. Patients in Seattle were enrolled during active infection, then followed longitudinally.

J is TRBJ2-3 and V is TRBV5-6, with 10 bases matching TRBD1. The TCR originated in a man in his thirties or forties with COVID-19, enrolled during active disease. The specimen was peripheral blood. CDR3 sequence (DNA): TGTGCCAGCAGCCCGGGACAGGGGTTAGATACGCAGTATTTT. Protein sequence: CASSPGQGLDTQYF.